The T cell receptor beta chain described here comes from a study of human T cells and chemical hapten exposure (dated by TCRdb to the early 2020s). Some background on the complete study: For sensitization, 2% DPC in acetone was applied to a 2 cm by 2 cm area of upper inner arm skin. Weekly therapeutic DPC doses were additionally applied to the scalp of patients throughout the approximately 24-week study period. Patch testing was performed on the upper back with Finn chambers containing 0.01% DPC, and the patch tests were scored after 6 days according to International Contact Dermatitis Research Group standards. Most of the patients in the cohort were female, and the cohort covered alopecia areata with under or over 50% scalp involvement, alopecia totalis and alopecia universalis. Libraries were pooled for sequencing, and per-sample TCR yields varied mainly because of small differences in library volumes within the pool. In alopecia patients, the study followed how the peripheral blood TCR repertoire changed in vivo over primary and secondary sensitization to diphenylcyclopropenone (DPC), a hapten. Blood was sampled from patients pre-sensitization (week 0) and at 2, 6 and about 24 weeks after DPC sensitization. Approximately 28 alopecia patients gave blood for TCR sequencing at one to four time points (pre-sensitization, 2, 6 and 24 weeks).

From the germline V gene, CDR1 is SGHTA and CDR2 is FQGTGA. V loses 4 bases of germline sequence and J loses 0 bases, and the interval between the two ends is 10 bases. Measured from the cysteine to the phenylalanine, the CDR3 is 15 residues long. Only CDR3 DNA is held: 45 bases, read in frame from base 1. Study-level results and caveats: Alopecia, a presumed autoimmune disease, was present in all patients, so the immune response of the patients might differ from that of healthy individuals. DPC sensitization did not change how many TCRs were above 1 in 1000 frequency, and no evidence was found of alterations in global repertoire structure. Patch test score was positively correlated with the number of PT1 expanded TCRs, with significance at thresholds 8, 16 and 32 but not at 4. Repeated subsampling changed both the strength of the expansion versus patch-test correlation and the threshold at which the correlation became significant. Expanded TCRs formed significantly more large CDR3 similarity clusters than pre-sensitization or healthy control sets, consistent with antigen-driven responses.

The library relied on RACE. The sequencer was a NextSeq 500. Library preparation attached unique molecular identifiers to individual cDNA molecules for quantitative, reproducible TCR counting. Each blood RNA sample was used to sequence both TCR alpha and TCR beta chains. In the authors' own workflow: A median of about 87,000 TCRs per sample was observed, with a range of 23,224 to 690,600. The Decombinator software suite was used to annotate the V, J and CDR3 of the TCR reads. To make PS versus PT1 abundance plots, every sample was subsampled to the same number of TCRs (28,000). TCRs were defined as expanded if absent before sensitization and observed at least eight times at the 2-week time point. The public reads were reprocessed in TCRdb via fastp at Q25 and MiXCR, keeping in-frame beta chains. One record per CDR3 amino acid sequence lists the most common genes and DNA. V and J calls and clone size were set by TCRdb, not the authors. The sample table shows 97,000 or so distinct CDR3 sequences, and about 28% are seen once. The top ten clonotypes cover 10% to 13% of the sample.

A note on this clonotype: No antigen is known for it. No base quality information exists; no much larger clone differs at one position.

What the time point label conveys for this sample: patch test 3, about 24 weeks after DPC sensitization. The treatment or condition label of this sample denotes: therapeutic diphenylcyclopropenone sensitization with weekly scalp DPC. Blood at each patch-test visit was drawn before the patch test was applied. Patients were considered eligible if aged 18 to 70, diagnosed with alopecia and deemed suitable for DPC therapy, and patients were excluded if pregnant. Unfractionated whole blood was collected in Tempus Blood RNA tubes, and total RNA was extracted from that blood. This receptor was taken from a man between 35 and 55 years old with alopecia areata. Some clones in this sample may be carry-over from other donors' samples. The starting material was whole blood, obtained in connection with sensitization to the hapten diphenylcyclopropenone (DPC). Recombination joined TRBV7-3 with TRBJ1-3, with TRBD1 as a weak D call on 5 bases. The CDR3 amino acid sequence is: CASSSSGGSGNTIYF. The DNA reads TGTGCCAGCAGCTCGAGCGGGGGCTCTGGAAACACCATATATTTT.